The source of this T cell receptor beta chain is a study of cytomegalovirus exposure and HLA in healthy donors. The CDR3 consists of 16 residues. The V end lost 4 bases, the J end lost 0 bases, and 17 bases lay between the germline ends. Germline CDR1 is SGHRS and CDR2 is YFSETQ. Findings and caveats of the study: Researchers counted roughly 150 TCR beta chains as cytomegalovirus-associated.

A multiplex PCR was run with 60 Vbeta primers and 13 Jbeta primers. TCRdb keeps only in-frame clones here, not all; method: immunoSEQ multiplex PCR. The sample records some 150,000 clones, 73% being singletons. All the people who gave samples were healthy bone marrow donors. The sample holds a few counts of this clone. Its antigen is currently unknown. The J gene is TRBJ2-7, the V gene TRBV5-1, with a weak D call TRBD1 (6 bases). This TCR was recovered from a human donor in good health. The specimen sequenced was PBMCs. The CDR3 nucleotides are TGCGCCAGCAGCACAACAGTTCCCAGGGGCTCCTACGAGCAGTACTTC. It encodes CASSTTVPRGSYEQYF.